These T cell receptor beta chains were read from a single sample in a study of CD4 T cells in relation to SARS-CoV-2 and coronaviruses. No antigen has been assigned to these receptors. TCRdb's table, derived via immunoSEQ multiplex PCR, lists solely in-frame clones and lacks some. The data contain about 21,000 clones, about 80% of them seen just once; the ten biggest clones take up roughly 15%. Sequences were obtained from CD4+ T cells from PBMCs, cultured in vitro. The receptors derive from a human donor in good health. CDR3s include the opening cysteine and the closing phenylalanine or tryptophan. A D gene is named only where the DNA matches it firmly. Part of the rows lack a size; the others show once, few, many or a class for expanded clones.

cdr3_aa: CASSYNRGRQPQHF; cdr3_nt: TGTGCCAGCAGTTATAACAGGGGGAGACAGCCCCAGCATTTT; clone_size: -; j_call: TRBJ1-5; v_call: TRBV27; d_call: TRBD1
cdr3_aa: CATSDLKAGNTIYF; cdr3_nt: TGTGCCACCAGTGATTTAAAGGCTGGAAACACCATATATTTT; clone_size: -; j_call: TRBJ1-3; v_call: TRBV24-1; d_call: -
cdr3_aa: CASRTQLLMNTEAFF; cdr3_nt: TGTGCCAGTCGGACGCAGCTTCTCATGAACACTGAAGCTTTCTTT; clone_size: -; j_call: TRBJ1-1; v_call: TRBV19; d_call: -
cdr3_aa: CASSQPGLNTEAFF; cdr3_nt: TGTGCCAGCAGCCAACCGGGACTTAACACTGAAGCTTTCTTT; clone_size: -; j_call: TRBJ1-1; v_call: TRBV3-1/TRBV3-2; d_call: -
cdr3_aa: CASSTQAEPYNEQFF; cdr3_nt: TGTGCCAGTAGTACCCAAGCGGAACCCTACAATGAGCAGTTCTTC; clone_size: -; j_call: TRBJ2-1; v_call: TRBV19; d_call: -
cdr3_aa: CASSLLQVGVKNIQYF; cdr3_nt: TGTGCCAGCAGCTTGTTGCAGGTGGGGGTAAAAAACATTCAGTACTTC; clone_size: -; j_call: TRBJ2-4; v_call: TRBV5-6; d_call: -
cdr3_aa: CASSGTANTEAFF; cdr3_nt: TGTGCCAGCAGCGGGACAGCGAACACTGAAGCTTTCTTT; clone_size: -; j_call: TRBJ1-1; v_call: TRBV11-3; d_call: TRBD1
cdr3_aa: CASSKATTIYGYTF; cdr3_nt: TGTGCCAGCAGCAAAGCGACAACAATTTATGGCTACACCTTC; clone_size: -; j_call: TRBJ1-2; v_call: TRBV28; d_call: -
cdr3_aa: CASSAGNEQFF; cdr3_nt: TGTGCCAGCTCGGCAGGCAATGAGCAGTTCTTC; clone_size: -; j_call: TRBJ2-1; v_call: TRBV18; d_call: -
cdr3_aa: CASRPLAGSSYNEQFF; cdr3_nt: TGCGCCAGCAGACCACTAGCGGGGAGCTCCTACAATGAGCAGTTCTTC; clone_size: -; j_call: TRBJ2-1; v_call: TRBV5-1; d_call: TRBD2
cdr3_aa: CASSRQGLRNQPQHF; cdr3_nt: TGTGCCAGCAGTCGGCAGGGTTTAAGGAATCAGCCCCAGCATTTT; clone_size: once; j_call: TRBJ1-5; v_call: TRBV6-5; d_call: -
cdr3_aa: CASSVWGTSGGNEQFF; cdr3_nt: TGTGCCAGCAGCGTTTGGGGGACTAGCGGTGGGAATGAGCAGTTCTTC; clone_size: -; j_call: TRBJ2-1; v_call: TRBV9; d_call: TRBD2
cdr3_aa: CATGLRASSYNEQFF; cdr3_nt: TGTGCCACAGGGCTAAGAGCCAGCTCCTACAATGAGCAGTTCTTC; clone_size: -; j_call: TRBJ2-1; v_call: TRBV6-5; d_call: -
cdr3_aa: CSASSGSVSGGGDYEQYF; cdr3_nt: TGCAGTGCTAGTTCCGGATCGGTTAGCGGAGGGGGGGACTACGAGCAGTACTTC; clone_size: -; j_call: TRBJ2-7; v_call: TRBV20-1; d_call: -
cdr3_aa: CAISEPRQETQYF; cdr3_nt: TGTGCCATCAGTGAACCGAGACAAGAGACCCAGTACTTC; clone_size: -; j_call: TRBJ2-5; v_call: TRBV10-3; d_call: -
cdr3_aa: CASTTRGRMNTEAFF; cdr3_nt: TGTGCCAGTACGACCCGGGGACGGATGAACACTGAAGCTTTCTTT; clone_size: few; j_call: TRBJ1-1; v_call: TRBV19; d_call: -
cdr3_aa: CASSVGVERAYGYTF; cdr3_nt: TGTGCCAGCAGCGTAGGTGTTGAGAGAGCTTATGGCTACACCTTC; clone_size: -; j_call: TRBJ1-2; v_call: TRBV9; d_call: -
cdr3_aa: CASRWGLAGVGSYEQYF; cdr3_nt: TGTGCCAGCCGTTGGGGACTAGCGGGAGTGGGCTCCTACGAGCAGTACTTC; clone_size: -; j_call: TRBJ2-7; v_call: TRBV5-5; d_call: TRBD2
cdr3_aa: CASSQGTSGIPDTQYF; cdr3_nt: TGTGCCAGCAGCCAGGGGACTAGCGGGATCCCAGATACGCAGTATTTT; clone_size: -; j_call: TRBJ2-3; v_call: TRBV7-6; d_call: TRBD2
cdr3_aa: CASSPGTGNQPQHF; cdr3_nt: TGTGCCAGCAGTCCCGGGACAGGAAATCAGCCCCAGCATTTT; clone_size: -; j_call: TRBJ1-5; v_call: TRBV6-5; d_call: TRBD1
cdr3_aa: CAWKWTSTDTQYF; cdr3_nt: TGTGCCTGGAAGTGGACCAGCACAGATACGCAGTATTTT; clone_size: once; j_call: TRBJ2-3; v_call: TRBV30; d_call: -
cdr3_aa: CASSLEGAGEQPQHF; cdr3_nt: TGTGCCAGCAGCTTGGAGGGGGCGGGTGAACAGCCCCAGCATTTT; clone_size: -; j_call: TRBJ1-5; v_call: TRBV5-5; d_call: TRBD1
cdr3_aa: CASRPPGQGFNEQFF; cdr3_nt: TGCGCCAGCCGTCCTCCGGGACAGGGTTTCAATGAGCAGTTCTTC; clone_size: once; j_call: TRBJ2-1; v_call: TRBV5-1; d_call: TRBD1
cdr3_aa: CASSQDYGEPTDTQYF; cdr3_nt: TGTGCCAGCAGCCAAGATTATGGGGAACCCACAGATACGCAGTATTTT; clone_size: medium-sized; j_call: TRBJ2-3; v_call: TRBV4-2; d_call: -
cdr3_aa: CASRPTDVNTEAFF; cdr3_nt: TGTGCCAGTAGACCAACGGACGTAAACACTGAAGCTTTCTTT; clone_size: -; j_call: TRBJ1-1; v_call: TRBV19; d_call: -
cdr3_aa: CASKRVPDEAFF; cdr3_nt: TGTGCCAGTAAGAGGGTGCCCGACGAGGCTTTCTTT; clone_size: -; j_call: TRBJ1-1; v_call: TRBV19; d_call: -
cdr3_aa: CASSSGQGYEQYF; cdr3_nt: TGCGCCAGCAGCTCCGGACAGGGATACGAGCAGTACTTC; clone_size: once; j_call: TRBJ2-7; v_call: TRBV5-1; d_call: TRBD1
cdr3_aa: CASSPNPSGELFF; cdr3_nt: TGTGCCAGCAGCCCAAATCCGTCCGGGGAGCTGTTTTTT; clone_size: -; j_call: TRBJ2-2; v_call: TRBV7-7; d_call: -